The clone carrying this T cell receptor beta chain was seen a handful of times. Antigen: not known. V lost 4 bases and J lost 5, with 10 bases in between. In germline, CDR1 is SGHRS, CDR2 YFSETQ. The CDR3 runs 13 residues. The method was immunoSEQ multiplex PCR; TCRdb's version includes in-frame clones alone and lacks a portion of them. The sample contains around 300,000 clones, 88% of which appear only once. Treatment specified: roughly 19 received Ad26.COV2.S at low or high dose, single or two shots; about five received placebo; per-sample allocation not given. The investigators took samples on day 63 after the first vaccine or placebo injection. The individual, an adult aged 18-55 years, was a donor in Boston. An Ad26 vector that expressed Wuhan-strain SARS-CoV-2 spike constituted the vaccine. This specimen belongs to a study of Ad26.COV2.S vaccination and SARS-CoV-2 variants. Study observations and caveats: CD8+ and CD4+ T cells specific for spike reportedly responded with substantial breadth after vaccination. The TCR breadth and depth analyses may have understated or missed part of the total T cell responses.

The specimen comprised peripheral blood, sampled in a trial of Ad26.COV2.S vaccine versus placebo. The TCR originated in a person between 18 and 65 years old who received the Ad26.COV2.S COVID-19 vaccine or a placebo. This sequence joins TRBV5-1 and TRBJ1-5; a possible D gene is TRBD1 (5 bases). The DNA for the CDR3 is TGCGCCAGCAGCCAAGACAGCGATCAGCCCCAGCATTTT. Translated: CASSQDSDQPQHF.